Below, 18 T cell receptor beta chains from the same sample are listed, as sequenced in a study of T cells after yellow fever vaccination. Via MiXCR, TCRdb re-called the 5' RACE reads, giving one row per CDR3 protein. Altogether a few hundred thousand distinct CDR3 sequences are present, 6.8% being singletons, with the ten largest covering 15% to 20%. The input for sequencing was PBMCs, taken 35 to 50 days after the first yellow fever vaccination. The receptors were sampled from a man aged 18 to 30 who received the YFV17D yellow fever vaccine.

This clonotype was counted between two and nine times. The rearrangement joins TRBV5-1 to TRBJ2-6; 9 nucleotides line up with TRBD1. The V and J ends lost 3 bases and 4 bases, in that order; junction bases with no gene match: 11. The germline CDR1 and CDR2 sequences are SGHRS and YFSETQ. The CDR3 consists of 18 residues. The CDR3 nucleotides read TGCGCCAGCAGCTCACGGGACAGGGTGGTTGCAGGGGCCAACGTCCTGACTTTC. Its protein product is CASSSRDRVVAGANVLTF.

At least ten counts were recorded for this clonotype. This chain connects TRBV6-1 to TRBJ2-5, with a tentative D call TRBD1 (5 bases). CDR1 MNHNS and CDR2 SASEGT come from the germline V gene. Trimming removed 9 bases at V and 5 bases at J, with 16 bases between. This CDR3 has 13 residues. CDR3: CARKKTAAETQYF. CDR3 bases: TGTGCCAGAAAAAAGACAGCTGCGGAGACCCAGTACTTC.

V gene TRBV4-1 combines with J gene TRBJ1-3; D unresolved. Trimming shortened V by 4 bases and J by 6 bases, and 19 bases separated the two germline ends. The V gene's germline CDR1 is MGHRA and CDR2 YSYEKL. This CDR3 is built from 16 residues. In nucleotides, the CDR3 is TGCGCCAGCAGCCTCTCCGCGGGATTTCGAGAAAACACCATATATTTT. Its translation: CASSLSAGFRENTIYF.

The J gene is TRBJ1-5, the V gene TRBV6-5, with 9 bases identical to TRBD1. The CDR3 is 17 amino acids. The V gene end was trimmed by 4 bases and the J gene end by 7 bases; junction bases not matched to a gene: 14. CDR1 is MNHEY, CDR2 SVGAGI, per germline. CDR3 DNA sequence: TGTGCCAGCAGTTCAACCCCCCCTGGGACAGGGTCCCAGCCCCAGCATTTT. Translating gives CASSSTPPGTGSQPQHF.

The chain employs TRBV28 and TRBJ1-3; D uncertain. The CDR3 extends over 15 amino acids. CDR1 and CDR2 from the germline V gene are MDHEN and SYDVKM. V shed 1 base and J shed 9 bases, with 16 bases lying between them. DNA for the CDR3: TGTGCCAGCAGTTTATCAGGAACCGCGTTAAGCACCATATATTTT. Protein sequence: CASSLSGTALSTIYF.

This clonotype showed up many times. V gene TRBV7-9 combines with J gene TRBJ2-1; TRBD2 is a possible D gene (5 bases). Germline lookup yields CDR1 SEHNR and CDR2 FQNEAQ (reference sequence). Trimming removed 7 bases from V and 8 bases from J, with 18 bases in between. This CDR3 is built from 14 residues. CDR3 sequence (DNA): TGTGCCAGCACCCTACTAGGCCGCCATGATGAGCAGTTCTTC. Translated, it gives CASTLLGRHDEQFF.

This clonotype has ten or more counts. This chain uses TRBV29-1 with TRBJ2-5; D assignment may be TRBD1 or TRBD2 (7 bases each). The CDR3 is made up of 11 amino acids. Trimming stripped 6 bases from V and 5 bases from J, with 10 bases between. Per the germline V gene, CDR1 is SQVTM and CDR2 is ANQGSEA. CDR3 DNA: TGCAGCGTCAGGGGGGGGGAGACCCAGTACTTC. It is translated as CSVRGGETQYF.

The V call is TRBV11-2, the J call TRBJ2-7, with D possibly matching TRBD2 (6 bases). This CDR3 spans 14 amino acids. CDR1 SGHAT and CDR2 FQNNGV come from the germline V gene. The germline V and J ends were trimmed by 4 bases and 5 bases, with 15 bases remaining between them. CDR3 protein: CASSSTGLSNEQYF. CDR3 DNA: TGTGCCAGCAGCTCAACGGGACTCAGTAACGAGCAGTACTTC.

The sample holds a few counts of this clonotype. V usage is TRBV12-5 and J usage is TRBJ2-4, with D possibly TRBD2 on 5 matching bases. The CDR3 extends over 15 amino acids. The V end was cut by 1 base, the J end by 0 bases, with 7 bases between. CDR1 and CDR2 (germline): LGHNT, FRNRAP. CDR3: CASGLGELAKNIQYF. The CDR3 DNA is TGTGCTAGTGGTTTGGGGGAGCTAGCCAAAAACATTCAGTACTTC.

The rearrangement uses TRBV20-1 and TRBJ2-4, with TRBD1 matching over 7 bases. CDR3 length: 13 residues. The junction had 5 bases not matched to a gene; V was cut back by 6 bases and J by 3 bases. CDR1 DFQATT and CDR2 SNEGSKA come from the germline V gene (reference sequence). Written as DNA, the CDR3 is TGCAGTGCGAAACGGGACAGCAAAAACATTCAGTACTTC. It is translated as CSAKRDSKNIQYF.

The V gene is TRBV12-3 or TRBV12-4, the J gene TRBJ1-2, with D possibly TRBD1 on 6 matching bases. V gave up 8 bases and J gave up 2 bases, with 15 bases separating them. The CDR3 is 14 residues long. Here the CDR3 DNA reads TGTGCCAGCCGATGGGGGCGCGGGAACTATGGCTACACCTTC. The encoded protein is CASRWGRGNYGYTF.

Ten or more counts support this clonotype. V is TRBV20-1 and J is TRBJ2-1, with 8 bases aligning to TRBD2. With 4 bases clipped from V and 4 bases from J, the junction kept 15 bases outside the gene matches. Germline V gene data show CDR1 as DFQATT and CDR2 as SNEGSKA (reference sequence). The CDR3 spans 17 residues. CDR3 residues: CSATQVRGGPGYNEQFF. CDR3 DNA sequence: TGCAGTGCTACCCAAGTGCGCGGGGGGCCCGGATACAATGAGCAGTTCTTC.

The V gene is TRBV10-3, the J gene TRBJ2-5; TRBD2 matches 7 bases. The germline CDR1 and CDR2 sequences are ENHRY and SYGVKD. The J segment lost 2 bases and the V segment lost 6 bases, leaving 6 bases of the junction unmatched. The CDR3 contains 14 residues. The CDR3 is CAISPGTTQETQYF. CDR3 nucleotides: TGTGCCATCAGCCCCGGGACTACACAAGAGACCCAGTACTTC.

V is TRBV10-3 and J is TRBJ2-7, with 9 nucleotides matching TRBD1. CDR1 is ENHRY, CDR2 SYGVKD, per germline. CDR3 size: 16 residues. The V segment lost 3 bases and the J segment 0 bases; nucleotides outside the gene matches: 6. The CDR3, as DNA: TGTGCCATCAGTGACCCGCGACAGGGGGTCTCCTACGAGCAGTACTTC. Protein sequence: CAISDPRQGVSYEQYF.

This clonotype was detected a few times. The V gene is TRBV19, the J gene TRBJ1-2, with D perhaps TRBD1 (5 bases). V dropped 7 bases and J dropped 1 base, with 13 bases sitting between them. The CDR3 covers 14 residues. CDR1 LNHDA and CDR2 SQIVND come from the germline V gene (reference sequence). CDR3 sequence: CASKGRGSNYGYTF. The DNA for the CDR3 is TGTGCCAGTAAAGGGAGGGGCAGTAACTATGGCTACACCTTC.

The J gene is TRBJ2-5, the V gene TRBV30, with D uncertain. Germline V CDR1 and CDR2: GTSNPN, SVGIG (reference sequence). The CDR3 is made up of 12 amino acids. V lost 7 bases and J 4 bases, leaving 13 bases between the germline ends. The CDR3 nucleotides read TGTGCCTACGGTAACGTGGGAGAGACCCAGTACTTC. Protein sequence: CAYGNVGETQYF.

The CDR3 reads CASSPGTNSDTQYF. CDR3 nucleotide sequence: TGTGCCAGCAGCCCCGGGACTAACTCAGATACGCAGTATTTT. V usage is TRBV7-9 and J usage is TRBJ2-3; 7 nucleotides agree with TRBD2. With V trimmed by 5 bases and J by 4 bases, 6 bases remained unmatched. This CDR3 has 14 residues. Germline-derived CDR1 and CDR2 are SEHNR and FQNEAQ (reference sequence).

This clonotype was detected many times. The gene calls are TRBV5-1 and TRBJ2-5; TRBD2 agrees at 14 bases. This CDR3 has 17 residues. Germline V gene data show CDR1 as SGHRS and CDR2 as YFSETQ. J gave up 2 bases and V 4 bases, and 7 bases lay outside the gene matches. The CDR3 sequence: CASSPGLAGGAQETQYF. CDR3 nucleotide sequence: TGCGCCAGCAGCCCAGGACTAGCGGGGGGCGCACAAGAGACCCAGTACTTC.